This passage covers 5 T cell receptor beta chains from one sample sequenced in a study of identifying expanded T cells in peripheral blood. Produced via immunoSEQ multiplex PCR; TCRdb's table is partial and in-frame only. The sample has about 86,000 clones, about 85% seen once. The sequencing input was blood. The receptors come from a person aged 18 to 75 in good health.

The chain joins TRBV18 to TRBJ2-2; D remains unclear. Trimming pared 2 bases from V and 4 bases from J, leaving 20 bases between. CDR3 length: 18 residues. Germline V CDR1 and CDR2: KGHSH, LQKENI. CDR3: CASSPVVVIQTPTGELFF. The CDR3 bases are TGTGCCAGCTCACCAGTAGTAGTAATACAGACTCCCACCGGGGAGCTGTTTTTT.

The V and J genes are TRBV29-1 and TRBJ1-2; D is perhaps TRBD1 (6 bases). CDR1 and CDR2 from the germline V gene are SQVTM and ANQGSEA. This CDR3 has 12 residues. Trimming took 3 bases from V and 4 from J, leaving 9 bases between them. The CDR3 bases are TGCAGCGTTGACCGGGACACCTATGGCTACACCTTC. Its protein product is CSVDRDTYGYTF.

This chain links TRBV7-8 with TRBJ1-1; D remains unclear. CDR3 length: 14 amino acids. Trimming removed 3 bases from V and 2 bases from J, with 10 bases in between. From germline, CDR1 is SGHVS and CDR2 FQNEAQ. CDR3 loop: CASSLGYTNTEAFF. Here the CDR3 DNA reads TGTGCCAGCAGCTTGGGGTACACAAACACTGAAGCTTTCTTT.

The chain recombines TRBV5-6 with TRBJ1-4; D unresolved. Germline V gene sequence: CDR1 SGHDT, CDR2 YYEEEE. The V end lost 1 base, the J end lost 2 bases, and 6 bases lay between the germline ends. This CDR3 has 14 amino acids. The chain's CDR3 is CASSLKHTNEKLFF. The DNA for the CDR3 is TGTGCCAGCAGCTTGAAGCACACTAATGAAAAACTGTTTTTT.

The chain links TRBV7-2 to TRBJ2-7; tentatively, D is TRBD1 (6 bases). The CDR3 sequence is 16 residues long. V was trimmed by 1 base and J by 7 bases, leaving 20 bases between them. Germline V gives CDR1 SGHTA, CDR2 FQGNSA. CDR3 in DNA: TGTGCCAGCAGCTTAGGCTCCGACAGGCCCGATTCAGAGCAGTACTTC. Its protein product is CASSLGSDRPDSEQYF.